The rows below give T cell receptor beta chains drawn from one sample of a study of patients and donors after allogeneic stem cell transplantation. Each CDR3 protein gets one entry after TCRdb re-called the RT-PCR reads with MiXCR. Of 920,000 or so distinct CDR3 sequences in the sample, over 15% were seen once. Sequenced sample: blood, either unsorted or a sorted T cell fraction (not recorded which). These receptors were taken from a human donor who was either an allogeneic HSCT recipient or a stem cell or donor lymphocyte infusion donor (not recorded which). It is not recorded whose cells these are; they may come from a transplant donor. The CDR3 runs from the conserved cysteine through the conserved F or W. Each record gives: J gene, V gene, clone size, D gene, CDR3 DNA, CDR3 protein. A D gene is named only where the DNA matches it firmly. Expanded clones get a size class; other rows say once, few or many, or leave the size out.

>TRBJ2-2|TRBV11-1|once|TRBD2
TGTGCCAGCAGCTTAGCGCAGCGGGGGTACACCGGGGAGCTGTTTTTT
CASSLAQRGYTGELFF
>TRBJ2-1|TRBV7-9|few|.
TGTGCCAGCAGCTTAAGGACCGGGCCAGTCGATGAGCAGTTCTTC
CASSLRTGPVDEQFF
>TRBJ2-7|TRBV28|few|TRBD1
TGTGCCAGCAGTTCCATGGGACAGGGAAGGGCCTACGAGCAGTACTTC
CASSSMGQGRAYEQYF
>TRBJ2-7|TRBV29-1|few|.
TGCAGCGTTGGGTTCGCAAGCTCCTACGAGCAGTACTTC
CSVGFASSYEQYF
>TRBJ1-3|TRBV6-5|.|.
TGTGCCAGCAGTTACAGAGGGGACACCATATATTTT
CASSYRGDTIYF
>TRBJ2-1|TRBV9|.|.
TGTGCCAGCAGCGTAAGTAATGCCACGGACAGACCCTACAATGAGCAGTTCTTC
CASSVSNATDRPYNEQFF
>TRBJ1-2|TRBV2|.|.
TGTGCCTGGACCCTCTTCGATTGGGGCTACACCTTC
CAWTLFDWGYTF
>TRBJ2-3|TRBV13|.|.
TGTGCCAGCAGCTCCCACAGACAAGGAGATACGCAGTATTTT
CASSSHRQGDTQYF
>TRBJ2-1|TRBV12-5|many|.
TGTGCTAGTGGTCCTTGGGGCTCCTACAATGAGCAGTTCTTC
CASGPWGSYNEQFF
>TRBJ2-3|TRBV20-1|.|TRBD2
TGCAGTGCTAGAGATAGGCTAGCGGGGCGGGCAGATACGCAGTATTTT
CSARDRLAGRADTQYF
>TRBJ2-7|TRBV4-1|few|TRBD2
TGCGCCAGCAGCCAAGTGGCGGGAGGCCCCTACGAGCAGTACTTC
CASSQVAGGPYEQYF
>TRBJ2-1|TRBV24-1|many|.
TGTGCCACCAGTGATGAGGGGGGGAACTCCTACAATGAGCAGTTCTTC
CATSDEGGNSYNEQFF
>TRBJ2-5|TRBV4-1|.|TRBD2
TGCGCCAGCAGCCATGGGACTAGAATGGGAGAGACCCAGTACTTC
CASSHGTRMGETQYF
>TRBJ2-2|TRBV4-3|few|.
TGCGCCAGCAGCCAAGAGGGGCAGAACACCGGGGAGCTGTTTTTT
CASSQEGQNTGELFF
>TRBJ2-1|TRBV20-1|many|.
TGCAGTGCTAGAGTAAATCGTTTTGTCCGCAATGAGCAGTTCTTC
CSARVNRFVRNEQFF
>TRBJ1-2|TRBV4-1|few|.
TGCGCCAGCAGCCAAGTGTTACACACCGACTATGGCTACACCTTC
CASSQVLHTDYGYTF
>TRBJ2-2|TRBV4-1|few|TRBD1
TGCGCCAGCAGGCATCAGGGGGCCAACACCGGGGAGCTGTTTTTT
CASRHQGANTGELFF
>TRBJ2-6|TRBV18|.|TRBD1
TGTGCCAGCTTCACCAATAACAGGGGAGATGGGGCCAACGTCCTGACTTTC
CASFTNNRGDGANVLTF
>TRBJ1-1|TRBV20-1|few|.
TGCAGTGCTAGGGACAGCGGGGACACTGAAGCTTTCTTT
CSARDSGDTEAFF
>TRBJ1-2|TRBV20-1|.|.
TGCAGTGCTATTCTGGCGGACCCCTATGGCTACACCTTC
CSAILADPYGYTF
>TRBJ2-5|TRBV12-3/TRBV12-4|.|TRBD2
TGTGCCAGCAGTCCCGGGACTAGCGGGGGACAAGAGACCCAGTACTTC
CASSPGTSGGQETQYF
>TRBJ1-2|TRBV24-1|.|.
TGTGCCACCAGTGATTTAGAAGGGGGAAACTATGGCTACACCTTC
CATSDLEGGNYGYTF
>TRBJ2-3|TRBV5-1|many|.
TGCGCCAGCAGTATACAGGGAGGGAGGACAGATACGCAGTATTTT
CASSIQGGRTDTQYF
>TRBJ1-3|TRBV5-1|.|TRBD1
TGCGCCAGCAGCCGAGGGGGAACAGGGGATAGTTACACCATATATTTT
CASSRGGTGDSYTIYF
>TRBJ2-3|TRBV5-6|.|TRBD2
TGTGCCAGCAGCTTGGTCGGGACTAGCGGGTCTCCTAGCACAGATACGCAGTATTTT
CASSLVGTSGSPSTDTQYF
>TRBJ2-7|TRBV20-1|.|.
TGCAGTGCTAGACAGGGCCCCTACGAGCAGTACTTC
CSARQGPYEQYF
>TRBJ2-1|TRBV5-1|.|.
TGCGCCAGCAGCGAGCCGGGTGGGGAGCAGTTCTTC
CASSEPGGEQFF
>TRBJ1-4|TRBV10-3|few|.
TGTGCCATAGGGGACCTCGATGAAAAACTGTTTTTT
CAIGDLDEKLFF
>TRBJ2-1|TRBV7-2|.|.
TGTGCCAGCAGCCCCGGGTCGGGCAATGAGCAGTTCTTC
CASSPGSGNEQFF
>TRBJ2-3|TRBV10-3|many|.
TGTGCCATCAGTGAGTCCGCACCAGATACGCAGTATTTT
CAISESAPDTQYF
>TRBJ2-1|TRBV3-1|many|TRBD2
TGTGCCAGCAGCCAAGAACTAGCGAGTAACAATGAGCAGTTCTTC
CASSQELASNNEQFF
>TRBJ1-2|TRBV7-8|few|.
TGTGCCAGCAGCTTAGTCCCAACCAGGGCCTATGGCTACACCTTC
CASSLVPTRAYGYTF
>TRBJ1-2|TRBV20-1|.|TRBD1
TGCAGTGTGTGGGTCAGGGGGCTAGGAGGCTACACCTTC
CSVWVRGLGGYTF
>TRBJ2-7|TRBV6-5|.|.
TGTGCCAGCAGTTACTCGAGTGCTAGCAACGAGCAGTACTTC
CASSYSSASNEQYF
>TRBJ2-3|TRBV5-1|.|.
TGCGCCAGCAGCTCAACGGGCCAACCCCCAGATACGCAGTATTTT
CASSSTGQPPDTQYF
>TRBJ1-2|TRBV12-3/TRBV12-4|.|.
TGTGCCAGCAGATTAGGTGAGGGCGAAGGACGGTATGGCTACACCTTC
CASRLGEGEGRYGYTF
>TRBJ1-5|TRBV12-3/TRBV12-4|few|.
TGTGCCAGCAGTTTCAGGGTCGGGCAGCCCCAGCATTTT
CASSFRVGQPQHF
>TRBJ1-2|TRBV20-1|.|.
TGCAGTGCTCCGAGTGGTTACGGCTACACCTTC
CSAPSGYGYTF
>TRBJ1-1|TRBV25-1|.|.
TGTGCCAGCAGTGATCTGAAGGGCGCTGAAGCTTTCTTT
CASSDLKGAEAFF
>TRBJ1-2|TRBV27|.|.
TGTGCCAGCAGGGGGGGCGTCGAGATAGCTAACTATGGCTACACCTTC
CASRGGVEIANYGYTF
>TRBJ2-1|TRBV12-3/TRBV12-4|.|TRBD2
TGTGCCAGCAGGACTAGCGGGGGGAAAGATGAGCAGTTCTTC
CASRTSGGKDEQFF
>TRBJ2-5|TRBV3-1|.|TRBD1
TGTGCCAGCAGCCAACCGGGACAGGGGTACCAAGAGACCCAGTACTTC
CASSQPGQGYQETQYF
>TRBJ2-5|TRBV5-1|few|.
TGCGCCAGCTCGGGACCCCTAGCAGATGGAGAGACCCAGTACTTC
CASSGPLADGETQYF
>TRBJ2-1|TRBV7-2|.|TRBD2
TGTGCCAGCAGCTCCAGGACTAGCGTCAATGAGCAGTTCTTC
CASSSRTSVNEQFF
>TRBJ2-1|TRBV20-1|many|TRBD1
TGCAGTGCTAGAACGCCGGGACAGGAAAACAATGAGCAGTTCTTC
CSARTPGQENNEQFF
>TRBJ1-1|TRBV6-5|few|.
TGTGCCAGCAGTTACGGGTCGAAAGGACAGTCGAACACTGAAGCTTTCTTT
CASSYGSKGQSNTEAFF
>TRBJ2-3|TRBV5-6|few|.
TGTGCCAGCAGCTTGGTGGGTCTTACAGGAGATACGCAGTATTTT
CASSLVGLTGDTQYF
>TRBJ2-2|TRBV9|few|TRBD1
TGTGCCAGCAGCGCGGGGGACAGGGGCGACGGCGGGGAGCTGTTTTTT
CASSAGDRGDGGELFF
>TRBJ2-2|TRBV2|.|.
TGTGCCACCGGCGTCACCGGGGAGCTGTTTTTT
CATGVTGELFF
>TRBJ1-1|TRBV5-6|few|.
TGTGCCAGCACGACAGGACGTAACACTGAAGCTTTCTTT
CASTTGRNTEAFF
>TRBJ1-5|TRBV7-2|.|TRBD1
TGTGCCAGCAGCTCTCAGGGGGCAAGCAATCAGCCCCAGCATTTT
CASSSQGASNQPQHF
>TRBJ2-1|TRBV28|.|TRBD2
TGTGCCAGCAGTTTACCCCAAGGGAGTACGGGAGGGGGATACAATGAGCAGTTCTTC
CASSLPQGSTGGGYNEQFF
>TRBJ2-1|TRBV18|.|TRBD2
TGTGCCAGCTCACCACCCGCGACTAGCGGAACCTACAATGAGCAGTTCTTC
CASSPPATSGTYNEQFF
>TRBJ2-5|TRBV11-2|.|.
TGTGCCAGCAGCTTGGCCGTTTCGGAGACCCAGTACTTC
CASSLAVSETQYF
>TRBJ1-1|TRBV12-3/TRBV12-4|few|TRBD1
TGTGCCAGCAGCTATTACAGGGGTGAAGCTTTCTTT
CASSYYRGEAFF
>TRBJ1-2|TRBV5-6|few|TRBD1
TGTGCCAGCAGCACCCGGGACAGGGAGAGCTACACCTTC
CASSTRDRESYTF
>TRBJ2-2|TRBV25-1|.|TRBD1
TGTGCCAGCAGTGGAGGGACAGTTAGGTACACCGGGGAGCTGTTTTTT
CASSGGTVRYTGELFF